A single sample gave rise to the 27 T cell receptor beta chains below, sequenced in a study of T-cell memory formation after mild COVID-19 (dated by TCRdb to 2020 to 2022). Libraries were constructed by 5' RACE. The data were produced on an Illumina NovaSeq 6000. The raw public reads went through TCRdb reprocessing: fastp at Q25, MiXCR clone calling, in-frame beta chains kept. Every entry covers one CDR3 protein and lists the most common genes and DNA from its rows. The sample table records about 600,000 distinct CDR3 sequences; about 22% of these occur just once. The ten largest clones capture approximately 8% of the sample. Sequenced: PBMCs or a T cell subset sorted from them (not recorded which). Receptors originate from an adult woman who had mild COVID-19 (a few samples of this study predate the infection). The sample titles of this study are shuffled in the database, so cell type and time point are left out; the donor was told from shared clones.

This clonotype showed up just a few times. The chain links TRBV6-5 to TRBJ1-5, with 8 bases matching TRBD1. CDR3 length: 15 amino acids. Germline V lookup: CDR1 MNHEY, CDR2 SVGAGI. After removal of 5 bases from V and 6 bases from J, the junction contained 9 bases not matched to a gene. CDR3 DNA: TGTGCCAGCAGTCCACTAGGACAGGGAACTCAGCCCCAGCATTTT. Its protein is CASSPLGQGTQPQHF.

This clonotype came up a few times. The chain joins TRBV20-1 to TRBJ2-7, with a possible D match to TRBD2 (6 bases). Germline V gene data show CDR1 as DFQATT and CDR2 as SNEGSKA (reference sequence). Trimming removed 5 bases at V and 0 bases at J, with 11 bases between. The CDR3 length is 13 residues. The CDR3 reads CSARTTHSYEQYF. In DNA form, the CDR3 reads TGCAGTGCTCGGACTACACACTCCTACGAGCAGTACTTC.

Concerning this clonotype: The junction and the germline gene differ at one end; a read error may be behind it. The genes are TRBV6-2 or TRBV6-3 and TRBJ2-2; 9 nucleotides align to TRBD2. The CDR3 consists of 17 residues. CDR1 and CDR2 from the germline V gene are MNHEY and SVGEGT. CDR3 nucleotides: TGTGCCAGCAGTTACCCTGTCTGGAGCGGGAGGACCGGGGAGCTGTATTTT. Amino acid sequence: CASSYPVWSGRTGELYF.

The V and J genes are TRBV7-2 and TRBJ2-3; TRBD1 agrees at 12 bases. Germline V gene lookup returns CDR1 SGHTA and CDR2 FQGNSA. V lost 5 bases to trimming and J lost 2 bases; unmatched junction nucleotides: 14. This CDR3 region has 19 residues. The chain's CDR3 is CASSPAGTGGGGYTDTQYF. The CDR3 DNA follows: TGTGCCAGCAGCCCGGCCGGGACAGGGGGCGGCGGGTACACAGATACGCAGTATTTT.

This clonotype showed up many times. This rearrangement joins TRBV12-3 or TRBV12-4 to TRBJ2-1, with 7 nucleotides matching TRBD2. Trimming took 8 bases from V and 4 from J; bases not matched to a gene: 5. This CDR3 contains 13 residues. The CDR3 bases are TGTGCCAGCGGTGCGGGAGTTTACAATGAGCAGTTCTTC. This encodes CASGAGVYNEQFF.

V gene TRBV4-2 combines with J gene TRBJ2-7, with TRBD2 matching 11 bases. This CDR3 is built from 17 residues. CDR1 is LGHNA, CDR2 YNFKEQ, per germline. With V trimmed by 6 bases and J by 1 base, 11 bases remained unmatched. The CDR3 reads CASSRGPGTSGSYEQYF. CDR3 nucleotides: TGTGCCAGCAGTCGGGGTCCAGGGACTAGCGGATCCTACGAGCAGTACTTC.

This clonotype was picked up a small number of times. V is TRBV12-3 or TRBV12-4 and J is TRBJ1-6; unclear D gene. CDR3 length equals 14 residues. V was pared by 0 bases and J by 8 bases, with 8 bases between. The CDR3 nucleotides are TGTGCCAGCAGTTTAGCGGTACCGCATTCACCCCTCCACTTT. This translates into CASSLAVPHSPLHF.

This clonotype came up a few times. The genes are TRBV11-2 and TRBJ1-2; no reliable D call. The CDR3 has 16 residues. Germline CDR1 SGHAT, CDR2 FQNNGV. Trimming took off 0 bases at V and 4 bases at J, with 15 bases between the two ends. The CDR3 DNA reads as TGTGCCAGCAGCTTAGAATTGCGACTGGGAAGCTATGGCTACACCTTC. Residues: CASSLELRLGSYGYTF.

This clonotype occurred a few times. The genes are TRBV12-3 or TRBV12-4 and TRBJ2-3, with 8 bases aligning to TRBD2. With 6 bases clipped from V and 2 bases from J, the junction kept 16 bases outside the gene matches. The length of the CDR3 is 18 residues. The CDR3 is CASSPGKVAGGPTDTQYF. In DNA form, the CDR3 reads TGTGCCAGCAGCCCTGGTAAGGTTGCGGGAGGTCCCACAGATACGCAGTATTTT.

This chain links TRBV7-9 with TRBJ2-7; D may match TRBD1 or TRBD2 (5 bases each). CDR3 length equals 11 residues. V dropped 0 bases and J dropped 9 bases, with 6 bases sitting between them. Germline assignment: CDR1 SEHNR and CDR2 FQNEAQ (reference sequence). The CDR3 bases are TGTGCCAGCAGCTTAGCTGGGGGGCAGTACTTC. Its translation: CASSLAGGQYF.

This chain joins TRBV12-3 or TRBV12-4 and TRBJ1-5, with D tentatively TRBD1 (6 bases). Trimming left V 1 base short and J 7 bases short, with 11 bases between. The CDR3 is made up of 14 amino acids. The CDR3 is CASSLEGGWQPQHF. DNA of the CDR3: TGTGCCAGCAGTTTAGAGGGGGGCTGGCAGCCCCAGCATTTT.

This chain joins TRBV4-1 and TRBJ2-2; 10 bases line up with TRBD2. The CDR3 consists of 16 residues. Unmatched junction bases numbered 6, after V lost 1 base and J lost 7 bases. Germline V CDR1 and CDR2: MGHRA, YSYEKL. CDR3 loop: CASSQGSGGVNGELFF. As DNA, the CDR3 is TGCGCCAGCAGCCAAGGGAGCGGGGGGGTTAACGGGGAGCTGTTTTTT.

This clonotype was counted a few times. The DNA for the CDR3 is TGCAGTGCCCAGCGGGGGGACTATGGCTACACCTTC. Its protein product is CSAQRGDYGYTF. This chain uses TRBV20-1 with TRBJ1-2; D might be TRBD1 (5 bases). The CDR3 has 12 amino acids. The ends were cut back, 6 bases at V and 3 bases at J, with 11 bases in the middle. Germline V gene lookup returns CDR1 DFQATT and CDR2 SNEGSKA (reference sequence).

The sample holds a few counts of this clonotype. The DNA of the CDR3 is TGTGCCAGCAGCTTCGGTGGGGCAGTGAATTCACCCCTCCACTTT. Translating gives CASSFGGAVNSPLHF. The rearrangement links TRBV7-9 to TRBJ1-6; weak D call: TRBD1 (5 bases). The CDR3 sequence is 15 residues long. Between the trimmed V and J ends, which lost 3 bases and 7 bases, there was a span of 13 bases. The germline gives CDR1 SEHNR, CDR2 FQNEAQ (reference sequence).

This clonotype has more than one count but fewer than ten. The chain joins TRBV7-2 to TRBJ2-5, with D maybe TRBD2 (6 bases). Germline values: CDR1 SGHTA, CDR2 FQGNSA. There are 14 residues in the CDR3. The V gene lost 11 bases and the J gene lost 5 bases, with 21 bases spanning the gap. The DNA of the CDR3 is TGTGCCCTTGGGAGTAGCGGTTCAGGGGAGACCCAGTACTTC. It encodes CALGSSGSGETQYF.

This clonotype appeared many times. The rearrangement uses TRBV7-6 and TRBJ2-7; TRBD1 agrees at 9 bases. The germline gives CDR1 SGHVS, CDR2 FNYEAQ. The CDR3 length is 15 residues. J gave up 2 bases and V 5 bases, and 7 bases lay outside the gene matches. The CDR3 loop is CASSPGTGRAYEQYF. The CDR3 region has the DNA TGTGCCAGCAGCCCCGGGACAGGGCGAGCCTACGAGCAGTACTTC.

The V and J genes are TRBV12-3 or TRBV12-4 and TRBJ2-3, with TRBD1 matching 7 bases. This CDR3 comprises 15 residues. V was pared by 4 bases and J by 2 bases, with 6 bases of the junction left unmatched. CDR3 loop: CASSYEGASTDTQYF. DNA of the CDR3: TGTGCCAGCAGTTACGAGGGGGCCTCCACAGATACGCAGTATTTT.

This chain joins TRBV5-1 and TRBJ1-5; weak D call: TRBD1 (5 bases). The CDR3 contains 16 residues. Germline V lookup: CDR1 SGHRS, CDR2 YFSETQ. Trimming pared 1 base from V and 2 bases from J, leaving 13 bases between. CDR3 bases: TGCGCCAGCAGCTTGTTACCCGGGGGAGGCAATCAGCCCCAGCATTTT. This codes for CASSLLPGGGNQPQHF.

The sample holds a few counts of this clonotype. J is TRBJ1-5 and V is TRBV5-4; TRBD1 is a possible D gene (5 bases). V lost 5 bases, J lost 0 bases, and 15 bases lay in between. Germline V lookup: CDR1 SGHNT, CDR2 YYREEE (reference sequence). This CDR3 region has 16 residues. The CDR3 loop reads CASREEGPNSNQPQHF. The CDR3, as DNA: TGTGCCAGCAGGGAGGAGGGACCGAATAGCAATCAGCCCCAGCATTTT. Full variable domain (rest looked up from reference TRBV5-4 and TRBJ1-5): ETGVTQSPTHLIKTRGQQVTLRCSSQSGHNTVSWYQQALGQGPQFIFQYYREEENGRGNFPPRFSGLQFPNYSSELNVNALELDDSALYLCASREEGPNSNQPQHFGDGTRLSIL.

This clonotype was seen ten or more times. The rearrangement links TRBV24-1 to TRBJ2-5; the D is unclear. Looked up from germline, CDR1 is KGHDR and CDR2 is SFDVKD. V was clipped by 4 bases and J by 3 bases, with 8 bases between them. CDR3 size: 13 residues. CDR3 in amino acids: CATSERLEETQYF. In DNA form, the CDR3 reads TGTGCCACCAGTGAGAGGCTGGAAGAGACCCAGTACTTC.

This chain links TRBV7-3 with TRBJ2-5; 7 nucleotides align to TRBD1. CDR1 is SGHTA and CDR2 is FQGTGA in the germline V gene. The V segment lost 4 bases and the J segment 9 bases; nucleotides outside the gene matches: 2. This CDR3 spans 11 amino acids. For the CDR3, the DNA is TGTGCCAGCAGCTCCCAGGGGGCCCAGTACTTC. Translating it yields CASSSQGAQYF.

At least ten counts were recorded for this clonotype. The DNA of the CDR3 is TGTGCCAGCAGCGAAAGCGATACGCAGTATTTT. The encoded protein is CASSESDTQYF. The V gene is TRBV4-2, the J gene TRBJ2-3; unclear D gene. The CDR3 has 11 residues. V lost 5 bases to trimming and J lost 6 bases, with 6 bases between them. Germline V lookup: CDR1 LGHNA, CDR2 YNFKEQ.

The chain recombines TRBV24-1 with TRBJ2-3, with TRBD2 identical over 14 bases. This CDR3 is built from 17 residues. J lost 3 bases, V lost 9 bases, and 10 bases had no gene match. Germline lookup yields CDR1 KGHDR and CDR2 SFDVKD. The CDR3 is CATRRGGLAGETDTQYF. DNA for the CDR3: TGTGCCACCCGGAGAGGGGGACTAGCGGGGGAAACAGATACGCAGTATTTT.

CDR3 residues: CASSLVPLGGGGEQFF. The CDR3 region has the DNA TGCGCCAGCAGCTTGGTACCCCTAGGAGGGGGCGGCGAGCAGTTCTTC. The chain links TRBV5-1 to TRBJ2-1; the D gene is possibly TRBD1 (7 bases). Germline values: CDR1 SGHRS, CDR2 YFSETQ. The CDR3 consists of 16 residues. Trimming removed 0 bases at V and 10 bases at J, with 20 bases between. The full variable domain, completed using reference TRBV5-1 and TRBJ2-1, is KAGVTQTPRYLIKTRGQQVTLSCSPISGHRSVSWYQQTPGQGLQFLFEYFSETQRNKGNFPGRFSGRQFSNSRSEMNVSTLELGDSALYLCASSLVPLGGGGEQFFGPGTRLTVL.

The chain recombines TRBV2 with TRBJ1-1; D is possibly TRBD1 (5 bases). This CDR3 spans 14 amino acids. V was trimmed by 4 bases and J by 6 bases, leaving 15 bases between them. Germline loops: CDR1 SNHLY, CDR2 FYNNEI. The CDR3 here is CASSVVRQPSEAFF. The CDR3 DNA sequence: TGTGCCAGCAGTGTTGTTAGACAGCCCTCTGAAGCTTTCTTT.

This clonotype was recorded a few times. Germline is not matched at one junction end, which may reflect a read error. The chain carries TRBV5-6 and TRBJ2-3; 8 bases line up with TRBD2. The CDR3 is 17 residues long. Germline CDR1 reads SGHDT; CDR2 reads YYEEEE. The CDR3 sequence is CASTLKRGGGPTDTQYF. The CDR3 bases are TGTGCCAGCACCTTGAAAAGGGGCGGGGGGCCCACAGATACGCAGTATTTT.

This clonotype was counted only a few times. This rearrangement joins TRBV6-5 to TRBJ2-1, with 8 bases aligning to TRBD2. The V gene end was trimmed by 6 bases and the J gene end by 5 bases; junction bases not matched to a gene: 6. The germline gives CDR1 MNHEY, CDR2 SVGAGI. CDR3 length: 14 amino acids. The CDR3 here is CASSTTSVNNEQFF. DNA of the CDR3: TGTGCCAGCAGCACGACTAGCGTAAACAATGAGCAGTTCTTC.